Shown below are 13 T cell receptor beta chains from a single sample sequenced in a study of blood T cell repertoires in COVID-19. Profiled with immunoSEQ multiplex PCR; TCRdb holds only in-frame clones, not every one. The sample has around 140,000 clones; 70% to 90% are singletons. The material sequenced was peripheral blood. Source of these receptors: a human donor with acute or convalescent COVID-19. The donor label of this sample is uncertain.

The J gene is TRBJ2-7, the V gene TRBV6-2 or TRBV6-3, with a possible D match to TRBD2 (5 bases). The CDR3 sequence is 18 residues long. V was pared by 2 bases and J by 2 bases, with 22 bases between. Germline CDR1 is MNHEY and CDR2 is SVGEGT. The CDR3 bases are TGTGCCAGCAGTTACCATCCCTACCTGGGAGACGGCGCCTACGAGCAGTACTTC. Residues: CASSYHPYLGDGAYEQYF.

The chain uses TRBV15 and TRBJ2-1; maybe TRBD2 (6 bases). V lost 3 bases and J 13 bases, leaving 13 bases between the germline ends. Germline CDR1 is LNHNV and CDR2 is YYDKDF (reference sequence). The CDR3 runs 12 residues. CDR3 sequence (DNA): TGTGCCACCAGCAGTCCTCGCGGGGCTCAGTTCTTC. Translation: CATSSPRGAQFF.

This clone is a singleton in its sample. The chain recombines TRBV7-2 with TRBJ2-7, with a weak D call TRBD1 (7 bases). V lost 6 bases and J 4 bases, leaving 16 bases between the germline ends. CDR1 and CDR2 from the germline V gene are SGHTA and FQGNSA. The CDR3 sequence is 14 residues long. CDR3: CASSSATGRYEQYF. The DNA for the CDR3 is TGTGCCAGCAGTTCAGCGACAGGGAGGTACGAGCAGTACTTC. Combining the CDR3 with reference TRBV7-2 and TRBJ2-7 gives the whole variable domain GAGVSQSPSNKVTEKGKDVELRCDPISGHTALYWYRQSLGQGLEFLIYFQGNSAPDKSGLPSDRFSAERTGGSVSTLTIQRTQQEDSAVYLCASSSATGRYEQYFGPGTRLTVT.

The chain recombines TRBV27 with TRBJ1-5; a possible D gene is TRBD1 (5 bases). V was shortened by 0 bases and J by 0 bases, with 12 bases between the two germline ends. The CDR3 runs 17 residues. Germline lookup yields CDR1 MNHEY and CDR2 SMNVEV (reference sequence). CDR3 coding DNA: TGTGCCAGCAGTTTATCAGGTCCCGGGGGTAGCAATCAGCCCCAGCATTTT. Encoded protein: CASSLSGPGGSNQPQHF.

The CDR3 DNA follows: TGTGCCAGCAGCTCGACAGCTTCGAACACCGGGGAGCTGTTTTTT. Translating gives CASSSTASNTGELFF. The chain recombines TRBV7-2 with TRBJ2-2; perhaps TRBD1 as D (5 bases). The CDR3 has 15 residues. CDR1 is SGHTA and CDR2 is FQGNSA in the germline V gene. V lost 4 bases to trimming and J lost 0 bases, with 9 bases between them.

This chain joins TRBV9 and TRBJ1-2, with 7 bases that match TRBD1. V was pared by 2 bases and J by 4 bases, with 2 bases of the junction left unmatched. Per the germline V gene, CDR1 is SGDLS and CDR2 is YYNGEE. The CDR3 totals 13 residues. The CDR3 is CASSVGTAYGYTF. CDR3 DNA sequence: TGTGCCAGCAGCGTCGGGACAGCCTATGGCTACACCTTC.

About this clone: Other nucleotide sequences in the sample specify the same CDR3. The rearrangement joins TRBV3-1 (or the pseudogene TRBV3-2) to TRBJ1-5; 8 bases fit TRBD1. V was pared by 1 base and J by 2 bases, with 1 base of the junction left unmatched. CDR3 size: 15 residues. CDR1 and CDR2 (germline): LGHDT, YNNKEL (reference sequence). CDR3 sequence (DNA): TGTGCCAGCAGCCAAGGGGGACAGGGCAATCAGCCCCAGCATTTT. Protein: CASSQGGQGNQPQHF.

CDR3 in DNA: TGTGCCAGCAGCAACTCCTTTAGGCCCGGGGGAGGGACCCAGTACTTC. It yields the protein CASSNSFRPGGGTQYF. The genes are TRBV6-2 or TRBV6-3 and TRBJ2-5; tentatively, D is TRBD2 (6 bases). In germline, CDR1 is MNHEY, CDR2 SVGEGT. The CDR3 is made up of 16 amino acids. Between the trimmed V and J ends, which lost 6 bases and 7 bases, there was a span of 24 bases.

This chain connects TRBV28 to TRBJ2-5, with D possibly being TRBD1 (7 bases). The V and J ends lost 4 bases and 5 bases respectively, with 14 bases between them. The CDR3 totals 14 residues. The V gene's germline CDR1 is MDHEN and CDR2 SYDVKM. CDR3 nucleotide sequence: TGTGCCAGCAGTTCAGGGGGGTCGTGGGAGACCCAGTACTTC. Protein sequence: CASSSGGSWETQYF. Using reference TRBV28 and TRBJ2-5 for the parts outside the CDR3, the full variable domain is DVKVTQSSRYLVKRTGEKVFLECVQDMDHENMFWYRQDPGLGLRLIYFSYDVKMKEKGDIPEGYSVSREKKERFSLILESASTNQTSMYLCASSSGGSWETQYFGPGTRLLVL.

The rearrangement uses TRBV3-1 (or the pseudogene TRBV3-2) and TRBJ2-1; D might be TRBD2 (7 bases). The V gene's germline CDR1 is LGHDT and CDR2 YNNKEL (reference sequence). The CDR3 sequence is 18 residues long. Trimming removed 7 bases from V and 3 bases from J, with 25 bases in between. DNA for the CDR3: TGTGCCAGCAACTCCAAGATCAGGGGTGCGGGGGACTACAATGAGCAGTTCTTC. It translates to CASNSKIRGAGDYNEQFF.

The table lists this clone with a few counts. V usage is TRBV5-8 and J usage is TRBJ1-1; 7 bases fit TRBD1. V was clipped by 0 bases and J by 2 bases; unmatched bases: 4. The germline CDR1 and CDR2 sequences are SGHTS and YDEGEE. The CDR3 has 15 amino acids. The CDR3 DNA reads TGTGCCAGCAGCTTGGCCGGGACAGAAAACACTGAAGCTTTCTTT. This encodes CASSLAGTENTEAFF.

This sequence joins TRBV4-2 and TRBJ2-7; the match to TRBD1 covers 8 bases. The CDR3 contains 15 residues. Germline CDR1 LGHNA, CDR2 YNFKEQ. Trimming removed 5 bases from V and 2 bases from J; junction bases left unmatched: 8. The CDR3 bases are TGTGCCAGCAGCGAAAGACAGGGGAGTCCCTACGAGCAGTACTTC. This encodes CASSERQGSPYEQYF.

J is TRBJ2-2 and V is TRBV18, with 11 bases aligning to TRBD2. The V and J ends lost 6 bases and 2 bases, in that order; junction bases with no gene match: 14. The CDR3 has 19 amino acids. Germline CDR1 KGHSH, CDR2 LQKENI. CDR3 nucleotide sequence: TGTGCCAGCTCCCTCACGCCGGGACTAGCGGCCGATAACACCGGGGAGCTGTTTTTT. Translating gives CASSLTPGLAADNTGELFF.